What follows are 5 T cell receptor delta chains derived from one specimen sequenced in a study of gamma delta lymphoproliferative disorders and STAT genes. Sequencing used genomic DNA taken from PBMCs of patients and controls. TCRdb re-called the multiplex PCR reads with CATT. The profile covers 3,000 to 3,500 delta-chain clones, with 1.2% appearing a single time and just under 20% taken by the ten largest. Sequenced material: blood. The source is a human donor in good health.

This rearrangement joins TRDV2 to TRDJ1, with 8 bases identical to TRDD3. V lost 8 bases to trimming and J lost 0 bases; unmatched junction nucleotides: 4. Looked up from germline, CDR1 is GEAIGNYY and CDR2 is EKD. The CDR3 loop spans 13 amino acids. The CDR3 is CASLLGDTDKLIF. The CDR3 DNA reads as TGTGCCTCTTTACTGGGGGACACCGATAAACTCATCTTT.

With regard to this clone: A far larger clone is one base from this, pointing to a likely read error. The V and J genes are TRDV2 and TRDJ1, with TRDD3 matching 13 bases. The germline gives CDR1 GEAIGNYY, CDR2 EKD. There are 23 residues in the CDR3. V dropped 0 bases and J dropped 2; count of bases not matched to a gene: 23. The CDR3 reads CACDTVVLFILGDTEYSTDKLIF. In nucleotides, the CDR3 is TGTGCCTGTGACACCGTCGTGCTCTTCATACTGGGGGATACGGAATATTCTACCGATAAACTCATCTTT.

A note on this clone: TCRdb's listed protein matches a much larger clone and diverges from this DNA's translation at residue 10, likely through a read error; the protein shown comes from the DNA. The J gene is TRDJ1, the V gene TRDV2, with D maybe TRDD3 (6 bases). V was shortened by 0 bases and J by 1 base, with 23 bases between the two germline ends. Germline CDR1 GEAIGNYY, CDR2 EKD. The CDR3 spans 19 residues. In DNA form, the CDR3 reads TGTGCCTGTGACACCGTGGGACCTGGGGAATACGGGGGCACCGATAAACTCATCTTT. Encoded protein: CACDTVGPGEYGGTDKLIF.

There are a few counts of this clone. TCRdb shows a much larger clone's protein in place of this DNA's translation, and the two differ at residue 10, likely through a read error; the protein shown is translated from the DNA. This sequence joins TRDV2 and TRDJ3, with TRDD3 matching over 11 bases. The CDR3 is 18 residues long. Trimming removed 3 bases from V and 3 bases from J; junction bases left unmatched: 6. Germline V gives CDR1 GEAIGNYY, CDR2 EKD. The CDR3 protein is CACDVLGDSFWDTRQMFF. DNA of the CDR3: TGTGCCTGTGACGTACTGGGGGATAGCTTCTGGGACACCCGACAGATGTTTTTC.

In this sample, this clone turned up a few times. This DNA's translation differs at residue 10 from TCRdb's protein, which comes from a much larger clone; a read error is likely, and the protein shown is translated from the DNA. The same CDR3 can be traced to other DNA sequences in this sample. The chain joins TRDV2 to TRDJ1; tentatively, D is TRDD3 (6 bases). CDR3 length: 17 residues. Germline assignment: CDR1 GEAIGNYY and CDR2 EKD. Trimming removed 3 bases from V and 0 bases from J, with 19 bases in between. This chain's CDR3 is CACDYIGGKIYTDKLIF. The CDR3, as DNA: TGTGCCTGTGACTACATTGGGGGCAAAATTTACACCGATAAACTCATCTTT.